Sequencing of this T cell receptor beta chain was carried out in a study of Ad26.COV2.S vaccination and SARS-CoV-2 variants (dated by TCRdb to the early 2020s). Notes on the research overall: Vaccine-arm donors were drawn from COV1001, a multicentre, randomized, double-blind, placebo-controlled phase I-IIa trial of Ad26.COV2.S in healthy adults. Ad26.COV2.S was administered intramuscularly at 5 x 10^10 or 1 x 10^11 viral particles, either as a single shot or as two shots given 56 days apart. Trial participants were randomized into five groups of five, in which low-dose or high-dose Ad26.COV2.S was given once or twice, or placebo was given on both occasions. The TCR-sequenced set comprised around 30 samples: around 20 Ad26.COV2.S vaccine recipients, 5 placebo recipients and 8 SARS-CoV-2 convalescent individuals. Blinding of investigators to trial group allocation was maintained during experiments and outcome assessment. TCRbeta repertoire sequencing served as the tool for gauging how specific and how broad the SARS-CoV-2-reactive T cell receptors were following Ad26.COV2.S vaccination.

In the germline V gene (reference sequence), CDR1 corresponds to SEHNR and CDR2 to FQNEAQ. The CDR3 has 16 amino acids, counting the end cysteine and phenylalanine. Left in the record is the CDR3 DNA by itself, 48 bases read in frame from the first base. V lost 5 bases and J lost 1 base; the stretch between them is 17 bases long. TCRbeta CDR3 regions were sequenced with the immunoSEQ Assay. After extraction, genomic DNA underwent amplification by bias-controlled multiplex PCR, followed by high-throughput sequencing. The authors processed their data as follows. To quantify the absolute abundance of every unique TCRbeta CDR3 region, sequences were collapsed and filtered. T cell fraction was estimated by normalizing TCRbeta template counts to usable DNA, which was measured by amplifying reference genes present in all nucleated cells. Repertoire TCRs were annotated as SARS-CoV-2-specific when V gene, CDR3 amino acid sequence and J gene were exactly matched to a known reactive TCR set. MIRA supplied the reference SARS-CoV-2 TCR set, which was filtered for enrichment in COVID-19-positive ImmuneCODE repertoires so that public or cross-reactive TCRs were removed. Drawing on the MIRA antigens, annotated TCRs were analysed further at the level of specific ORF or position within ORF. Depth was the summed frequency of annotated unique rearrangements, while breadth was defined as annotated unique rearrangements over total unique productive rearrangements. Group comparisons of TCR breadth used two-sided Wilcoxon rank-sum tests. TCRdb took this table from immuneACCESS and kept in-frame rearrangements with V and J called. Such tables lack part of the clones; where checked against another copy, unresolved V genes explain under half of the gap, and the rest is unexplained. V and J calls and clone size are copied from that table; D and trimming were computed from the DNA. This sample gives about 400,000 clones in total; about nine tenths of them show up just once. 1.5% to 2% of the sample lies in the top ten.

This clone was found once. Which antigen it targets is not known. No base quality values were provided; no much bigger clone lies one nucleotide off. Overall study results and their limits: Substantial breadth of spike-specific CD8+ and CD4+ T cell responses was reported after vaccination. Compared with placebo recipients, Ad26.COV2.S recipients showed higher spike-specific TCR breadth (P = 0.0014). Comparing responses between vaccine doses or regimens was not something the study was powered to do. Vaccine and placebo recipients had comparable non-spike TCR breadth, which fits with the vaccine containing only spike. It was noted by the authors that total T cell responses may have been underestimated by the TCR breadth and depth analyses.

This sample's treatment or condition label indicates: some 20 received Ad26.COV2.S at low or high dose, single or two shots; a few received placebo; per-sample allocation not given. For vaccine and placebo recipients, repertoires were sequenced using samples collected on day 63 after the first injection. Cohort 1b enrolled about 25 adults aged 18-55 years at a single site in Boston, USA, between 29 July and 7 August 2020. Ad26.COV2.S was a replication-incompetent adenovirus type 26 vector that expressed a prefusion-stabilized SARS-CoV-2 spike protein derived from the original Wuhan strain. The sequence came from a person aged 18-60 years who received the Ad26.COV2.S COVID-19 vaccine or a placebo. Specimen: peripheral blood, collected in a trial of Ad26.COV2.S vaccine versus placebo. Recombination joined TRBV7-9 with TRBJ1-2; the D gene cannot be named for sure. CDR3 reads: CASSPPGSALNYGYTF. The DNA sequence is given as TGTGCCAGCAGCCCGCCCGGGAGTGCTCTTAACTATGGCTACACCTTC.